This T cell receptor (beta chain) was sequenced for a study of blood T cells in healthy people across ages. This clonotype has a handful of counts. Antigen: not known. A second roughly 7 to 12 cycle PCR used barcoded and J-beta primers. Individual samples furnished no less than 2.5 million CDR3-containing paired-end reads apiece. MiXCR, run by TCRdb on the 5' RACE reads, gives a single entry per CDR3 protein. The profile covers fewer than 1.5 million distinct CDR3 sequences, with about 43% appearing a single time and approximately 7.9% taken by the ten largest. The study's findings and limits: Higher diversity, along with more naive CD4+ cells, distinguished long-lived donors from aged donors. Roughly linear declines in TCR beta diversity per million T cells occurred with age.

Germline lookup yields CDR1 SGHDT and CDR2 YYEEEE. This CDR3 has 14 residues. The V and J ends lost 0 bases and 3 bases respectively, with 10 bases between them. Sequenced material: blood. This sequence was found in a woman younger than 30 in good health. V is TRBV5-6 and J is TRBJ2-7, with D tentatively TRBD2 (5 bases). DNA of the CDR3: TGTGCCAGCAGCTTGGAGCGGAGGAACTACGAGCAGTACTTC. This sequence encodes CASSLERRNYEQYF.